Sequencing of this T cell receptor (beta chain) was carried out in a study of persistence of HIV-infected CD4 T cells. This CDR3 has 16 residues. Per the germline V gene, CDR1 is LGHDT and CDR2 is YNNKEL (reference sequence). J gave up 10 bases and V 3 bases, and 12 bases lay outside the gene matches. Note on this clone: Its antigen remains unknown.

This was the immunoSEQ version 4 assay in survey mode. The method was immunoSEQ multiplex PCR; TCRdb's version includes in-frame clones alone and lacks a portion of them. The repertoire holds about 36,000 clones, with over 75% as singletons. The stimulus was an HIV-1 Gag 15-mer peptide pool, 0.95 to 1 ug/peptide/mL. CD40L-negative CD69-negative CD45RO-high memory CD4+ T cells were sorted as populations depleted of antigen-responding cells. This rearrangement joins TRBV3-1 (or the pseudogene TRBV3-2) to TRBJ1-6; TRBD1 aligns across 7 bases. This material consisted of cultured CD4+ T cells from PBMCs, taken from a patient who received antiretroviral therapy. This receptor was obtained from an adult with HIV. The donor label of this sample is uncertain. The CDR3 nucleotides read TGTGCCAGCAGCCAGAGCCTAGGGGGCGCGAGATCACCCCTCCACTTT. Translated, it gives CASSQSLGGARSPLHF.